This TCR beta chain was identified during a study of blood T cells in healthy people across ages. Across the study: Template switching recovered approximately one barcoded beta molecule for every two T cells.

Comments on this clonotype: Its antigen is not identified.

Donors ranged from roughly 6 to 90 years old and were healthy Caucasians in Russia. General study results and limits: PBMCs were not sorted, which prevented a conclusive comparison of naive versus antigen-experienced cells. Diversity figures derived from one million T cells were judged to underestimate the true value.

A sample-barcoded 5' primer and a J-beta primer mix were used in a second PCR of roughly 6 to 11 cycles. TCRdb independently ran MiXCR on the 5' RACE reads; one entry per CDR3 protein. The data hold about 1 million distinct CDR3 sequences, with under 45% observed a single time. Source material: blood. This clonotype was sampled from a woman aged 55-70 years in good health.

As DNA, the CDR3 is TGCAGCGTTGAAGAGGGGGCTAGCGGGCCAGATACGCAGTATTTT. Protein: CSVEEGASGPDTQYF. The V gene is TRBV29-1, the J gene TRBJ2-3; TRBD2 aligns across 8 bases. The germline gives CDR1 SQVTM, CDR2 ANQGSEA. There are 15 residues in the CDR3. The V gene end was trimmed by 0 bases and the J gene end by 4 bases; junction bases not matched to a gene: 6.